Following are 17 T cell receptor beta chains from one sample sequenced in a study of cytomegalovirus exposure and HLA in healthy donors. PCR primers comprised 60 Vbeta and 13 Jbeta primers. TCRdb's table, derived via immunoSEQ multiplex PCR, lists solely in-frame clones and lacks some. The table shows some 170,000 clones, with 75% to 85% occurring only once. Sequenced: PBMCs. These TCRs come from a girl aged 2 to 9 in good health and CMV-seropositive.

The V gene is TRBV18, the J gene TRBJ1-2; no firm D call. Per germline, CDR1 KGHSH and CDR2 LQKENI. The CDR3 covers 14 residues. The V and J ends lost 2 bases and 2 bases respectively, with 9 bases between them. The CDR3: CASSPRKLNYGYTF. DNA of the CDR3: TGTGCCAGCTCACCAAGGAAACTAAACTATGGCTACACCTTC. Complete variable domain (other parts from reference TRBV18 and TRBJ1-2): NAGVMQNPRHLVRRRGQEARLRCSPMKGHSHVYWYRQLPEEGLKFMVYLQKENIIDESGMPKERFSAEFPKEGPSILRIQQVVRGDSAAYFCASSPRKLNYGYTFGSGTRLTVV.

The gene calls are TRBV6-5 and TRBJ2-7; possibly TRBD1 for D (6 bases). There are 13 residues in the CDR3. Germline CDR1 is MNHEY and CDR2 is SVGAGI. Trimming cost V 8 bases and J 2 bases, with 13 bases left between them. This CDR3 is CASVAGTTYEQYF. The CDR3 nucleotides are TGTGCCAGCGTCGCCGGGACAACCTACGAGCAGTACTTC.

This rearrangement joins TRBV5-1 to TRBJ2-3; D is uncertain. Germline assignment: CDR1 SGHRS and CDR2 YFSETQ. Deletions cut 0 bases from V and 4 bases from J, with 9 bases between. The length of the CDR3 is 14 residues. CDR3 residues: CASSLAQLSDTQYF. As DNA, the CDR3 is TGCGCCAGCAGCTTGGCGCAACTCTCAGATACGCAGTATTTT.

The chain links TRBV9 to TRBJ2-3; 8 bases line up with TRBD2. Germline V gene sequence: CDR1 SGDLS, CDR2 YYNGEE. This CDR3 has 16 amino acids. V lost 2 bases and J lost 6; bases outside the gene matches: 11. CDR3 residues: CASSVRPTSGADTQYF. The CDR3 DNA follows: TGTGCCAGCAGCGTCCGGCCCACTAGCGGTGCGGATACGCAGTATTTT.

CDR3 bases: TGTGCCAGCAGTCCCCTCGGGTTAGGCGGCTATGGCTACACCTTC. This translates into CASSPLGLGGYGYTF. The genes are TRBV28 and TRBJ1-2; D is uncertain. This CDR3 contains 15 residues. V was trimmed by 5 bases and J by 4 bases, leaving 17 bases between them. Germline values: CDR1 MDHEN, CDR2 SYDVKM.

This clone has a single count. V is TRBV5-4 and J is TRBJ2-3, with a tentative D call TRBD2 (6 bases). Germline loops: CDR1 SGHNT, CDR2 YYREEE (reference sequence). V was shortened by 3 bases and J by 0 bases, with 11 bases between the two germline ends. This CDR3 has 15 residues. CDR3 region: CASSSGTVSTDTQYF. In nucleotides, the CDR3 is TGTGCCAGCAGCTCAGGGACTGTAAGCACAGATACGCAGTATTTT.

The chain uses TRBV5-1 and TRBJ2-3; TRBD2 matches 9 bases. The CDR3 has 17 residues. Germline V CDR1 and CDR2: SGHRS, YFSETQ. With V trimmed by 6 bases and J by 4 bases, 15 bases remained unmatched. The DNA for the CDR3 is TGCGCCAGCACCCTTATCAGCGGGAGGACCGGTGCAGATACGCAGTATTTT. Its translation is CASTLISGRTGADTQYF.

This clone was found a few times. V is TRBV6-5 and J is TRBJ1-2; 12 bases map to TRBD1. The CDR3 contains 15 residues. The J segment lost 6 bases and the V segment lost 0 bases, leaving 2 bases of the junction unmatched. In germline, CDR1 is MNHEY, CDR2 SVGAGI. CDR3 coding DNA: TGTGCCAGCAGTTACTCCGGGACAGGGGGCAATGGCTACACCTTC. Its protein product is CASSYSGTGGNGYTF.

J is TRBJ2-1 and V is TRBV7-3, with TRBD2 matching 8 bases. CDR1 SGHTA and CDR2 FQGTGA come from the germline V gene. V was clipped by 1 base and J by 8 bases; unmatched bases: 4. The CDR3 sequence is 14 residues long. The CDR3 sequence: CASSLRTSLDEQFF. The CDR3 DNA is TGTGCCAGCAGCTTAAGGACTAGCCTCGATGAGCAGTTCTTC.

The rearrangement uses TRBV4-2 and TRBJ2-7; possibly TRBD2 for D (6 bases). The V end lost 0 bases, the J end lost 4 bases, and 19 bases lay between the germline ends. There are 17 residues in the CDR3. In germline, CDR1 is LGHNA, CDR2 YNFKEQ. DNA of the CDR3: TGTGCCAGCAGCCAAGAACTTTGGAGGGAGAAGGGGTACGAGCAGTACTTC. Translating it yields CASSQELWREKGYEQYF.

The chain links TRBV5-1 to TRBJ1-1; a weak D match, TRBD1 (5 bases). V was pared by 4 bases and J by 0 bases, with 10 bases between. The CDR3 covers 14 residues. CDR1 and CDR2 from the germline V gene are SGHRS and YFSETQ. The CDR3 sequence is CASSQGTLNTEAFF. The DNA for the CDR3 is TGCGCCAGCAGCCAGGGAACCCTGAACACTGAAGCTTTCTTT.

This chain uses TRBV10-1 with TRBJ1-2; D is ambiguous. Looked up from germline, CDR1 is WNHNN and CDR2 is SYGVQD (reference sequence). Between the trimmed V and J ends, which lost 2 bases and 3 bases, there was a span of 7 bases. The CDR3 is 13 residues long. The CDR3 DNA reads as TGCGCCAGCAGTGAGCCGGGATACTATGGCTACACCTTC. This codes for CASSEPGYYGYTF.

The genes are TRBV7-9 and TRBJ1-1; D is possibly TRBD1 (5 bases). This CDR3 contains 15 residues. V lost 0 bases and J lost 1, with 9 bases in between. Germline V CDR1 and CDR2: SEHNR, FQNEAQ (reference sequence). The CDR3 region is CASSLARGGNTEAFF. CDR3 coding DNA: TGTGCCAGCAGCTTAGCAAGGGGCGGGAACACTGAAGCTTTCTTT.

This chain connects TRBV19 to TRBJ2-3; perhaps TRBD2 as D (6 bases). With 3 bases removed from V and 0 bases from J, the gap between germline ends came to 10 bases. The CDR3 runs to 15 residues. CDR1 is LNHDA and CDR2 is SQIVND in the germline V gene (reference sequence). The CDR3 DNA sequence: TGTGCCAGTAGTATCAAAAGCGGGAGCACAGATACGCAGTATTTT. Its protein is CASSIKSGSTDTQYF.

CDR3 nucleotides: TGTGCCAGCAGTTTTGGGACAGCCCGGGGCAATCAGCCCCAGCATTTT. Its protein is CASSFGTARGNQPQHF. The V gene is TRBV28, the J gene TRBJ1-5, with 7 bases that match TRBD1. CDR1 is MDHEN and CDR2 is SYDVKM in the germline V gene. Trimming cost V 3 bases and J 2 bases; bases outside gene matches: 7. The CDR3 is 16 residues long. The full variable domain, its missing parts supplied by reference TRBV28 and TRBJ1-5, is DVKVTQSSRYLVKRTGEKVFLECVQDMDHENMFWYRQDPGLGLRLIYFSYDVKMKEKGDIPEGYSVSREKKERFSLILESASTNQTSMYLCASSFGTARGNQPQHFGDGTRLSIL.

CDR3 DNA sequence: TGTGCCTGGGACTATGGGACAGGGGGCGTCCGACCCTATGGCTACACCTTC. It specifies CAWDYGTGGVRPYGYTF. The chain couples TRBV30 to TRBJ1-2, with 12 bases identical to TRBD1. The V and J ends lost 5 bases and 4 bases, in that order; junction bases with no gene match: 14. Per the germline V gene, CDR1 is GTSNPN and CDR2 is SVGIG (reference sequence). The CDR3 is made up of 17 amino acids.

This clone has a count of ten or more. The chain joins TRBV4-1 to TRBJ2-7; D is ambiguous. Looked up from germline, CDR1 is MGHRA and CDR2 is YSYEKL. V shed 0 bases and J shed 0 bases, with 9 bases lying between them. This CDR3 contains 15 residues. The CDR3 DNA is TGCGCCAGCAGCCAAGACGGGTTCAGCTCCTACGAGCAGTACTTC. This gives the protein CASSQDGFSSYEQYF.